This T cell receptor beta chain was recovered during a study of cytomegalovirus exposure and HLA in healthy donors. The PCR ran on 60 Vbeta and 13 Jbeta primers. Some clones are missing from TCRdb's copy, which holds only in-frame ones; the method was immunoSEQ multiplex PCR. The table records about 150,000 clones, roughly 85% of them present only once. Findings of the study overall: More clonal expansion characterized HLA-associated TCR beta chains than equally common others in a later analysis. The study flagged fewer than 200 TCR beta chains as cytomegalovirus-associated.

The germline V and J ends were trimmed by 1 base and 2 bases, with 13 bases remaining between them. Germline V CDR1 and CDR2: SGHDN, FVKESK. This CDR3 spans 16 amino acids. This clone came up once. As yet, its antigen is unknown. The chain combines TRBV14 with TRBJ2-3; D is perhaps TRBD1 (6 bases). The sample comprised PBMCs. This clonotype was sampled from a boy between 2 and 10 years old in good health and CMV-seronegative. The CDR3 here is CASSQVSGTTTDTQYF. CDR3 nucleotides: TGTGCCAGCAGCCAAGTTTCCGGGACAACCACAGATACGCAGTATTTT.